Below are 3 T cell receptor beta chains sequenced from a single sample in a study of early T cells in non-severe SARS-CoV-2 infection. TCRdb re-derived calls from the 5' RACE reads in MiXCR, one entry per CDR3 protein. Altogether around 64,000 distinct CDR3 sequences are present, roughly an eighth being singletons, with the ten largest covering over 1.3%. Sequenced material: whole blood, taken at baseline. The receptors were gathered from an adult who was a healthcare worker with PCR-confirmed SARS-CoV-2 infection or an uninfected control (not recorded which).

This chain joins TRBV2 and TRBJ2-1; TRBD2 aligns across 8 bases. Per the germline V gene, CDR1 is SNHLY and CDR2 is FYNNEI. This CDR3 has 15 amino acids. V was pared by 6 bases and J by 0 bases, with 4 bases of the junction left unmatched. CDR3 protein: CASSRLANSYNEQFF. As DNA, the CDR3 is TGTGCCAGCAGCAGACTAGCGAACTCCTACAATGAGCAGTTCTTC.

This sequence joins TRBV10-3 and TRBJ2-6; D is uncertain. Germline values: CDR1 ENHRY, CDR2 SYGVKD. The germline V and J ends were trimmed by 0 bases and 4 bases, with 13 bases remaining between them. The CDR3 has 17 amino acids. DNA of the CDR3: TGTGCCATCAGTGAGTCCGACTCCGCCGGGGGGGCCAACGTCCTGACTTTC. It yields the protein CAISESDSAGGANVLTF.

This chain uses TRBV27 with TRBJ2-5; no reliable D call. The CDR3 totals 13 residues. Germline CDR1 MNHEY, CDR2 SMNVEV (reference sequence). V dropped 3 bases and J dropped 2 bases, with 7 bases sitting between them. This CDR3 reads CASSFNFQETQYF. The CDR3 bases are TGTGCCAGCAGTTTTAATTTTCAAGAGACCCAGTACTTC.